These 24 T cell receptor beta chains were sequenced from one sample in a study of T cell repertoires in cytomegalovirus infection. Their antigens remain unidentified. TCRdb used MiXCR to reprocess the reads, holding one entry per CDR3 protein. This sample carries some 920,000 distinct CDR3 sequences, around 32% of them seen once, and the ten largest clones take roughly 13%. The specimen was cultured CD8+ T cells from PBMCs, collected from culture after CMV antigen stimulation. All receptors derive from a human donor in good health (CMV status not recorded). Some clones in this sample may be carry-over from other donors' samples.

This clonotype was recorded many times. V usage is TRBV7-2 and J usage is TRBJ2-2; 10 bases match TRBD1. Germline V gives CDR1 SGHTA, CDR2 FQGNSA. The CDR3 covers 16 residues. V gave up 5 bases and J gave up 3 bases; unmatched junction bases: 6. The CDR3 sequence is CASSVFGTGDTGELFF. The CDR3 coding sequence is TGTGCCAGCAGCGTATTCGGGACAGGGGACACCGGGGAGCTGTTTTTT.

The rearrangement uses TRBV4-3 and TRBJ2-1, with unresolved D. Germline V lookup: CDR1 LGHNA, CDR2 YSLEER. Deletions cut 1 base from V and 6 bases from J, with 7 bases between. This CDR3 is built from 13 residues. The CDR3 DNA follows: TGCGCCAGCAGCCAAGCCCGGCTCAATGAGCAGTTCTTC. It yields the protein CASSQARLNEQFF.

The table lists this clonotype with a few counts. In DNA, the CDR3 is TGTGCCAGCAGTTTACAAGGGCTGGGTTCACCCCTCCACTTT. Its translation: CASSLQGLGSPLHF. This sequence joins TRBV27 and TRBJ1-6, with no clear D. Trimming pared 2 bases from V and 9 bases from J, leaving 11 bases between. Germline V gene sequence: CDR1 MNHEY, CDR2 SMNVEV (reference sequence). This CDR3 spans 14 amino acids.

This chain links TRBV24-1 with TRBJ1-1; D unresolved. V shed 7 bases and J shed 1 base, with 9 bases lying between them. The CDR3 runs 13 residues. Germline loops: CDR1 KGHDR, CDR2 SFDVKD. DNA of the CDR3: TGTGCCACCAGAACTCCAAGGAACACTGAAGCTTTCTTT. Amino acids: CATRTPRNTEAFF.

This clonotype was seen just once. The CDR3 sequence is CASTDRVTPRELFF. The CDR3 DNA is TGTGCCAGCACCGACAGAGTCACACCGAGGGAGCTGTTTTTT. V gene TRBV6-2 or TRBV6-3 combines with J gene TRBJ2-2; D may be TRBD1 (5 bases). Germline values: CDR1 MNHEY, CDR2 SVGEGT. Trimming shortened V by 7 bases and J by 9 bases, and 18 bases separated the two germline ends. The length of the CDR3 is 14 residues.

On this clonotype: Compared with germline, one end of the junction differs, possibly owing to a read error. The CDR3 sequence is CAISQELGGMNTEAFF. CDR3 DNA: TGCGCCATCAGCCAAGAATTAGGAGGGATGAACACTGAAGCTTTCTTT. This chain uses TRBV4-1 with TRBJ1-1; D is uncertain. There are 16 residues in the CDR3. CDR1 is MGHRA, CDR2 YSYEKL, per germline.

This clonotype has at least ten counts. The chain joins TRBV7-2 to TRBJ1-2; 10 bases are a match to TRBD1. The junction had 3 bases not matched to a gene; V was cut back by 5 bases and J by 6 bases. The V gene's germline CDR1 is SGHTA and CDR2 FQGNSA. The CDR3 is 13 residues long. CDR3 residues: CASSIGTGDGYTF. DNA of the CDR3: TGTGCCAGCAGCATTGGGACAGGGGATGGCTACACCTTC.

The chain recombines TRBV4-1 with TRBJ2-3; TRBD2 agrees at 7 bases. The CDR3 is 15 residues long. CDR1 MGHRA and CDR2 YSYEKL come from the germline V gene. The V gene end was trimmed by 2 bases and the J gene end by 2 bases; junction bases not matched to a gene: 4. The DNA for the CDR3 is TGCGCCAGCAGCCAAACTAGCGTGGTCACAGATACGCAGTATTTT. Its translation: CASSQTSVVTDTQYF.

CDR3 sequence: CSVVGKDVGYGYTF. In nucleotides, the CDR3 is TGCAGCGTTGTAGGCAAAGATGTAGGGTATGGCTACACCTTC. The chain links TRBV29-1 to TRBJ1-2; the D is unclear. The V gene's germline CDR1 is SQVTM and CDR2 ANQGSEA. The CDR3 totals 14 residues. Trimming took 4 bases from V and 5 from J, leaving 17 bases between them. Based on the CDR3 plus reference TRBV29-1 and TRBJ1-2, the full variable domain is SAVISQKPSRDICQRGTSLTIQCQVDSQVTMMFWYRQQPGQSLTLIATANQGSEATYESGFVIDKFPISRPNLTFSTLTVSNMSPEDSSIYLCSVVGKDVGYGYTFGSGTRLTVV.

This chain links TRBV12-3 or TRBV12-4 with TRBJ1-2, with 8 bases lining up with TRBD1. This CDR3 spans 15 amino acids. The junction had 6 bases not matched to a gene; V was cut back by 5 bases and J by 1 base. The CDR3 region is CASSQTGGGNYGYTF. CDR3 DNA: TGTGCCAGCAGTCAAACAGGGGGAGGTAACTATGGCTACACCTTC.

In its sample, this clonotype was seen once. J is TRBJ1-1 and V is TRBV27; D remains ambiguous. This CDR3 region has 13 residues. V lost 4 bases to trimming and J lost 4 bases, with 10 bases between them. CDR1 and CDR2 (germline): MNHEY, SMNVEV (reference sequence). The CDR3 DNA is TGTGCCAGCAGTTCCAAGAGGGTCACTGAAGCTTTCTTT. Protein sequence: CASSSKRVTEAFF.

This chain joins TRBV4-1 and TRBJ1-5, with 8 bases identical to TRBD1. CDR1 is MGHRA, CDR2 YSYEKL, per germline. The CDR3 is made up of 19 amino acids. V lost 4 bases, J lost 2 bases, and 16 bases stayed unmatched. The CDR3 region is CASSLVADRVSFGNQPQHF. Here the CDR3 DNA reads TGCGCCAGCAGCCTAGTCGCGGACAGGGTTTCATTTGGCAATCAGCCCCAGCATTTT.

The V and J genes are TRBV2 and TRBJ2-1; a possible D gene is TRBD1 (5 bases). Germline V CDR1 and CDR2: SNHLY, FYNNEI. This CDR3 comprises 15 residues. Trimming removed 2 bases from V and 5 bases from J, with 13 bases in between. The CDR3: CASSEWTHYDNEQFF. CDR3 sequence (DNA): TGTGCCAGCAGTGAATGGACACACTATGACAATGAGCAGTTCTTC.

The table lists this clonotype with a few counts. J is TRBJ2-6 and V is TRBV27; D call uncertain. V was cut by 1 base and J by 0 bases, with 4 bases left in between. The CDR3 loop spans 15 amino acids. From germline, CDR1 is MNHEY and CDR2 SMNVEV (reference sequence). DNA of the CDR3: TGTGCCAGCAGTTTATACGGCTCTGGGGCCAACGTCCTGACTTTC. Translating gives CASSLYGSGANVLTF.

This chain uses TRBV27 with TRBJ1-2; possible D gene TRBD1, 5 bases. CDR1 MNHEY and CDR2 SMNVEV come from the germline V gene (reference sequence). The germline V and J ends were trimmed by 5 bases and 3 bases, with 16 bases remaining between them. The CDR3 loop spans 15 amino acids. CDR3 protein: CASSLTGTAYYGYTF. As DNA, the CDR3 is TGTGCCAGCAGTCTTACCGGGACGGCCTACTATGGCTACACCTTC.

This clonotype has at least ten counts. The chain employs TRBV7-2 and TRBJ2-2; tentative D call: TRBD1 (6 bases). CDR1 and CDR2 from the germline V gene are SGHTA and FQGNSA. The CDR3 consists of 17 residues. V was pared by 6 bases and J by 0 bases, with 17 bases between. CDR3 nucleotide sequence: TGTGCCAGCAGTCAAGAAAGGTGGACAGCGAACACCGGGGAGCTGTTTTTT. It yields the protein CASSQERWTANTGELFF. Based on the CDR3 plus reference TRBV7-2 and TRBJ2-2, the full variable domain is GAGVSQSPSNKVTEKGKDVELRCDPISGHTALYWYRQSLGQGLEFLIYFQGNSAPDKSGLPSDRFSAERTGGSVSTLTIQRTQQEDSAVYLCASSQERWTANTGELFFGEGSRLTVL.

The V gene is TRBV28, the J gene TRBJ2-2, with unresolved D. The CDR3 is 12 residues long. Trimming removed 4 bases from V and 9 bases from J, with 9 bases in between. Looked up from germline, CDR1 is MDHEN and CDR2 is SYDVKM. The CDR3 sequence: CASSYGVRELFF. In DNA form, the CDR3 reads TGTGCCAGCAGTTATGGAGTCCGGGAGCTGTTTTTT.

V is TRBV5-1 and J is TRBJ1-2; D is perhaps TRBD1 (5 bases). The germline CDR1 and CDR2 sequences are SGHRS and YFSETQ. CDR3 length equals 14 residues. The V gene lost 1 base and the J gene lost 4 bases, with 11 bases spanning the gap. DNA for the CDR3: TGCGCCAGCAGCTTGCCTGGGGACCTCTATGGCTACACCTTC. Its translation is CASSLPGDLYGYTF.

CDR3 nucleotides: TGCGCCAGCAGCGGATTCGTACAGGGGGCCTACAATGAGCAGTTCTTC. This gives the protein CASSGFVQGAYNEQFF. The genes are TRBV5-1 and TRBJ2-1; 8 nucleotides agree with TRBD1. J lost 2 bases, V lost 4 bases, and 8 bases had no gene match. CDR3 length: 16 amino acids. Germline V lookup: CDR1 SGHRS, CDR2 YFSETQ.

This rearrangement joins TRBV6-5 to TRBJ2-3; D unresolved. Trimming removed 1 base at V and 0 bases at J, with 5 bases between. The CDR3 covers 14 residues. The germline V gene encodes CDR1 MNHEY and CDR2 SVGAGI. As DNA, the CDR3 is TGTGCCAGCAGTTACTGGTCTAGCACAGATACGCAGTATTTT. Encoded protein: CASSYWSSTDTQYF.

This clonotype came up a few times. The rearrangement uses TRBV7-8 and TRBJ1-2, with D unclear. The CDR3 consists of 14 residues. Germline V gene lookup returns CDR1 SGHVS and CDR2 FQNEAQ. Trimming cost V 5 bases and J 1 base, with 11 bases left between them. CDR3 amino acids: CASSRTQVNYGYTF. The CDR3 nucleotides read TGTGCCAGCAGCCGTACGCAGGTTAACTATGGCTACACCTTC.

V is TRBV4-3 and J is TRBJ1-6; 7 nucleotides align to TRBD1. The CDR3 has 16 amino acids. Germline CDR1 is LGHNA and CDR2 is YSLEER. V lost 0 bases, J lost 6 bases, and 5 bases stayed unmatched. The chain's CDR3 is CASSQDPGGLNSPLHF. The CDR3 DNA reads as TGCGCCAGCAGCCAAGACCCAGGGGGACTTAATTCACCCCTCCACTTT.

This clonotype appeared once. The chain combines TRBV5-8 with TRBJ1-5; D remains ambiguous. Trimming took off 2 bases at V and 4 bases at J, with 13 bases between the two ends. This CDR3 has 15 amino acids. The germline V gene encodes CDR1 SGHTS and CDR2 YDEGEE. The CDR3 spells CASSLLPGKNQPQHF. The DNA of the CDR3 is TGTGCCAGCAGCTTATTACCGGGGAAAAATCAGCCCCAGCATTTT.

The chain combines TRBV7-9 with TRBJ1-5; no definite D call. V was clipped by 1 base and J by 0 bases, with 10 bases between them. CDR3 length: 16 residues. Germline V gives CDR1 SEHNR, CDR2 FQNEAQ (reference sequence). DNA for the CDR3: TGTGCCAGCAGCTTAGGCCCGACGGGTAGCAATCAGCCCCAGCATTTT. Encoded protein: CASSLGPTGSNQPQHF.